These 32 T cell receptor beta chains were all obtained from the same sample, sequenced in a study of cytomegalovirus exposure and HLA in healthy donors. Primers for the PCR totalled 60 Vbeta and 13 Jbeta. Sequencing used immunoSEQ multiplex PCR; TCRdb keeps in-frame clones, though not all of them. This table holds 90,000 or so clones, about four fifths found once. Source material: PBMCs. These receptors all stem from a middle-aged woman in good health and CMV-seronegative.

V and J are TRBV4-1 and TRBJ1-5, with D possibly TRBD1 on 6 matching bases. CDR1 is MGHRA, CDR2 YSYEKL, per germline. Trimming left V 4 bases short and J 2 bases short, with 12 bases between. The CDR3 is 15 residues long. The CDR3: CASSRWAGGNQPQHF. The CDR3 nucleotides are TGCGCCAGCAGCCGGTGGGCAGGGGGCAATCAGCCCCAGCATTTT.

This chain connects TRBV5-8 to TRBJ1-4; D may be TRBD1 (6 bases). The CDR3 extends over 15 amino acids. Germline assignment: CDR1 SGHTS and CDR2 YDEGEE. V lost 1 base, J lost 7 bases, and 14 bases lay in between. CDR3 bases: TGTGCCAGCAGCTTGATGGGGGCTCGGCGTGAAAAACTGTTTTTT. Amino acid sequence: CASSLMGARREKLFF. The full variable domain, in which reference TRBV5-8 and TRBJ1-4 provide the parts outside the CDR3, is EAGVTQSPTHLIKTRGQQATLRCSPISGHTSVYWYQQALGLGLQFLLWYDEGEERNRGNFPPRFSGRQFPNYSSELNVNALELEDSALYLCASSLMGARREKLFFGSGTQLSVL.

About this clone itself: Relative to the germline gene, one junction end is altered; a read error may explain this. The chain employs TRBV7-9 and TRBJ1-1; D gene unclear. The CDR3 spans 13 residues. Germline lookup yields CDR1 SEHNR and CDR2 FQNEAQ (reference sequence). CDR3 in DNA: TGTTCCAGCAGCCACTCAACCCGGGGAGAAGCTTTCTTT. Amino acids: CSSSHSTRGEAFF. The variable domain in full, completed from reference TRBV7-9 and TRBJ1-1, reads DTGVSQNPRHKITKRGQNVTFRCDPISEHNRLYWYRQTLGQGPEFLTYFQNEAQLEKSRLLSDRFSAERPKGSFSTLEIQRTEQGDSAMYLCSSSHSTRGEAFFGQGTRLTVV.

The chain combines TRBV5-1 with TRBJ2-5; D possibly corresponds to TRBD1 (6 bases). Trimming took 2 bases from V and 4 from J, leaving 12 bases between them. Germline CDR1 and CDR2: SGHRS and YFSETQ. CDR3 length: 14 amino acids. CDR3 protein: CASSLQGHGETQYF. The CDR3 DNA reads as TGCGCCAGCAGCTTACAGGGCCACGGAGAGACCCAGTACTTC. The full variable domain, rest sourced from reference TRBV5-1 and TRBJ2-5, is KAGVTQTPRYLIKTRGQQVTLSCSPISGHRSVSWYQQTPGQGLQFLFEYFSETQRNKGNFPGRFSGRQFSNSRSEMNVSTLELGDSALYLCASSLQGHGETQYFGPGTRLLVL.

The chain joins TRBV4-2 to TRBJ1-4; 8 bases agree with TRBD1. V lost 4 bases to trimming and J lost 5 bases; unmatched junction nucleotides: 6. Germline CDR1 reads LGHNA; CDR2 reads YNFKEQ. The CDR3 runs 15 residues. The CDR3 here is CASSRTTGENEKLFF. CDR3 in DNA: TGTGCCAGCAGCCGAACGACAGGGGAAAATGAAAAACTGTTTTTT.

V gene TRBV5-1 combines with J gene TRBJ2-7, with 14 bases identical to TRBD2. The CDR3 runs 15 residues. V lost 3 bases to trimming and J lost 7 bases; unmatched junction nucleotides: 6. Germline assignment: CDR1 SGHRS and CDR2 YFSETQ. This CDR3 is CASSSGTSGSWEQYF. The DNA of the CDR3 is TGCGCCAGCAGCTCGGGGACTAGCGGGAGTTGGGAGCAGTACTTC.

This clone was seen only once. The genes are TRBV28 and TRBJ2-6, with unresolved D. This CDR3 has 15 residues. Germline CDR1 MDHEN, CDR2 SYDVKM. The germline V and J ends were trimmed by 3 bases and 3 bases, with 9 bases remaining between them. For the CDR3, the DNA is TGTGCCAGCAGTTTCAGCAGAGGTGGGGCCAACGTCCTGACTTTC. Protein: CASSFSRGGANVLTF. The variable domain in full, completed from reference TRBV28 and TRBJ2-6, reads DVKVTQSSRYLVKRTGEKVFLECVQDMDHENMFWYRQDPGLGLRLIYFSYDVKMKEKGDIPEGYSVSREKKERFSLILESASTNQTSMYLCASSFSRGGANVLTFGAGSRLTVL.

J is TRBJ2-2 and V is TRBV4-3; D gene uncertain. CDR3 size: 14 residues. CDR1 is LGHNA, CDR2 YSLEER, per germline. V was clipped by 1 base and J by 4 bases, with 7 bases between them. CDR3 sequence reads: CASSQGWATGELFF. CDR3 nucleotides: TGCGCCAGCAGCCAAGGGTGGGCCACCGGGGAGCTGTTTTTT.

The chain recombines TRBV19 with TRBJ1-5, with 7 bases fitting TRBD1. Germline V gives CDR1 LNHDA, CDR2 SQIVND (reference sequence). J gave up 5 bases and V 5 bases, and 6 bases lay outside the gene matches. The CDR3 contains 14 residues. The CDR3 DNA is TGTGCCAGTAGTGACACAGGGGTAGATCAGCCCCAGCATTTT. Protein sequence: CASSDTGVDQPQHF.

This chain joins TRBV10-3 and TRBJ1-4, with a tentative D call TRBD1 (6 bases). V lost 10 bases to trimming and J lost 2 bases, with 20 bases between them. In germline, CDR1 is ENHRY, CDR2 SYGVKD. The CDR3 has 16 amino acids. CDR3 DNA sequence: TGTGCCACGTCCCCAAGGGGGGGTGCGACTAATGAAAAACTGTTTTTT. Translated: CATSPRGGATNEKLFF.

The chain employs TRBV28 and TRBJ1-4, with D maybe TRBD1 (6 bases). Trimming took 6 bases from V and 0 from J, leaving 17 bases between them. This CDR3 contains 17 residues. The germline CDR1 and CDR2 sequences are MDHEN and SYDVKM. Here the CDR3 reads CASSQRTVGPTNEKLFF. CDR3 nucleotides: TGTGCCAGCAGCCAAAGGACAGTGGGGCCAACTAATGAAAAACTGTTTTTT.

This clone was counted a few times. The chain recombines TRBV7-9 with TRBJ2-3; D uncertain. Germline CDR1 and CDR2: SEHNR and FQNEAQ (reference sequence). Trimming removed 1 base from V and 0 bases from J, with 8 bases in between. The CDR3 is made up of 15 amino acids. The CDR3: CASSLVTPSTDTQYF. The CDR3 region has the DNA TGTGCCAGCAGCTTAGTCACACCGAGCACAGATACGCAGTATTTT.

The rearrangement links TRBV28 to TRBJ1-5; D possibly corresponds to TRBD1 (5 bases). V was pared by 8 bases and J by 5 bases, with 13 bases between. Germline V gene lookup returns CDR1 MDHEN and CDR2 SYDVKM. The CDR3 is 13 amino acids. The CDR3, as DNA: TGTGCCAGCGCCAGACCCAGGGATCAGCCCCAGCATTTT. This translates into CASARPRDQPQHF.

The CDR3 protein is CASSSRLPGLAGNEQFF. CDR3 bases: TGTGCCAGCAGCTCACGTCTACCGGGACTAGCGGGAAATGAGCAGTTCTTC. This chain joins TRBV5-4 and TRBJ2-1, with 13 bases fitting TRBD2. The germline CDR1 and CDR2 sequences are SGHNT and YYREEE (reference sequence). The CDR3 has 17 residues. With 3 bases clipped from V and 7 bases from J, the junction kept 10 bases outside the gene matches.

The CDR3 is CASSIFSGGGETQYF. CDR3 in DNA: TGTGCCAGCAGCATTTTCTCGGGGGGAGGGGAGACCCAGTACTTC. The V gene is TRBV7-3, the J gene TRBJ2-5; TRBD2 matches at 7 bases. Per the germline V gene, CDR1 is SGHTA and CDR2 is FQGTGA. The CDR3 has 15 amino acids. The ends lost 5 bases at V and 5 bases at J; junction bases unmatched: 11.

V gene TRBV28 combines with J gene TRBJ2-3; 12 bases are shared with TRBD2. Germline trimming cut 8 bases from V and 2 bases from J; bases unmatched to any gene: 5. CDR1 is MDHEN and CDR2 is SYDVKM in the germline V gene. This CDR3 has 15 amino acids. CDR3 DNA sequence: TGTGCCAGCGGGAGACTAGCGGGAGTCACAGATACGCAGTATTTT. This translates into CASGRLAGVTDTQYF.

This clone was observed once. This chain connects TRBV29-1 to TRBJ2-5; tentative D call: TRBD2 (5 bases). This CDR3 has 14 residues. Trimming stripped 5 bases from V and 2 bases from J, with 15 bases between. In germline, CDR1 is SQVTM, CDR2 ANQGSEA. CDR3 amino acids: CSVYYLRAQETQYF. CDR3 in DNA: TGCAGCGTTTACTACTTGCGGGCTCAAGAGACCCAGTACTTC.

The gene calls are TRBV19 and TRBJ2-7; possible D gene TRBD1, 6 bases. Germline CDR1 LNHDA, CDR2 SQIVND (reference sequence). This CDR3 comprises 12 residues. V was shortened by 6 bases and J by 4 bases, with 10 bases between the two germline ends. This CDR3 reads CASSNRVYEQYF. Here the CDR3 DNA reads TGTGCCAGTAGCAACAGGGTTTACGAGCAGTACTTC.

The CDR3 sequence is CSALRMDTQYF. CDR3 in DNA: TGCAGCGCCCTCAGGATGGATACGCAGTATTTT. The rearrangement uses TRBV29-1 and TRBJ2-3; no reliable D call. Germline assignment: CDR1 SQVTM and CDR2 ANQGSEA. The CDR3 is made up of 11 amino acids. V was clipped by 7 bases and J by 6 bases, with 11 bases between them.

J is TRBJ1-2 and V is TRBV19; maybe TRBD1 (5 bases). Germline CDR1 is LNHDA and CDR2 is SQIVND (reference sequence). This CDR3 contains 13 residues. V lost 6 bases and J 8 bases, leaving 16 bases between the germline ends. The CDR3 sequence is CASSRRDGGGYTF. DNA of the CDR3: TGTGCCAGTAGCCGACGGGACGGAGGGGGCTACACCTTC.

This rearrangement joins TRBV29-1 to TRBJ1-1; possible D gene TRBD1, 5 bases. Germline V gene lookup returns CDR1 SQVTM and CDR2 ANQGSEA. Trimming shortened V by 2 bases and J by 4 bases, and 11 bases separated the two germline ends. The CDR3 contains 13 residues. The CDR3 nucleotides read TGCAGCGTTGAATTCGGGGGGAGCACTGAAGCTTTCTTT. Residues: CSVEFGGSTEAFF.

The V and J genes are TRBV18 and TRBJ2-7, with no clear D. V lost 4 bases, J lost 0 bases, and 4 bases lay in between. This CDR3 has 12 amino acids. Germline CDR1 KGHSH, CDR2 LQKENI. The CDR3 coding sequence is TGTGCCAGCTCACTCAGCTCCTACGAGCAGTACTTC. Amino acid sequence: CASSLSSYEQYF.

CDR3 amino acids: CASSVDTQVPTDTQYF. CDR3 DNA sequence: TGTGCCAGCAGCGTAGATACCCAGGTCCCCACAGATACGCAGTATTTT. This chain links TRBV9 with TRBJ2-3; D gene uncertain. V was cut by 0 bases and J by 2 bases, with 13 bases left in between. The CDR3 sequence is 16 residues long. Germline loops: CDR1 SGDLS, CDR2 YYNGEE. Variable domain in full (rest from reference TRBV9 and TRBJ2-3): DSGVTQTPKHLITATGQRVTLRCSPRSGDLSVYWYQQSLDQGLQFLIQYYNGEERAKGNILERFSAQQFPDLHSELNLSSLELGDSALYFCASSVDTQVPTDTQYFGPGTRLTVL.

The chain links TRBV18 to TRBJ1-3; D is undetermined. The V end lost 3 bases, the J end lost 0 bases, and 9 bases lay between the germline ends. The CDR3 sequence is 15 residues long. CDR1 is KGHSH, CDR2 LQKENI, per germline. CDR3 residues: CASSPEVYSGNTIYF. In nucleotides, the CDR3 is TGTGCCAGCTCACCGGAGGTGTACTCTGGAAACACCATATATTTT.

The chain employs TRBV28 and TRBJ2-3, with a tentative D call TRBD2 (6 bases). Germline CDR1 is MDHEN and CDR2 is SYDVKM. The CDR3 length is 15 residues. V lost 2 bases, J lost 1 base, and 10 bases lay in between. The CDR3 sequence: CASSLGGVGTDTQYF. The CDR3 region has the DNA TGTGCCAGCAGTTTAGGCGGGGTTGGCACAGATACGCAGTATTTT.

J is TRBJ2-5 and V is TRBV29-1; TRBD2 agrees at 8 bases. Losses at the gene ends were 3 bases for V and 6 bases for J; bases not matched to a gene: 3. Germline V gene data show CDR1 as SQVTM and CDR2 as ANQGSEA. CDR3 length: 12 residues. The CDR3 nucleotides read TGCAGCGTTGATGGACTAGCCAAGACCCAGTACTTC. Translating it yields CSVDGLAKTQYF.

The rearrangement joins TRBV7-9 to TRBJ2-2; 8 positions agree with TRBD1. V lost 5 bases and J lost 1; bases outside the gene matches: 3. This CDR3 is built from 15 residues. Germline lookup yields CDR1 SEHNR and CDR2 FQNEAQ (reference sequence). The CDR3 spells CASSPGTGNTGELFF. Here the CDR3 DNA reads TGTGCCAGCAGCCCCGGGACAGGGAACACCGGGGAGCTGTTTTTT. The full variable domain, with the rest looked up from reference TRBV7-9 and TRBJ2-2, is DTGVSQNPRHKITKRGQNVTFRCDPISEHNRLYWYRQTLGQGPEFLTYFQNEAQLEKSRLLSDRFSAERPKGSFSTLEIQRTEQGDSAMYLCASSPGTGNTGELFFGEGSRLTVL.

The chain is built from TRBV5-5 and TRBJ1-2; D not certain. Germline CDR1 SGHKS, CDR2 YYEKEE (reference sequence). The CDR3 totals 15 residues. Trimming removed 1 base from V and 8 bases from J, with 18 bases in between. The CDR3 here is CASSLTGARVEGYTF. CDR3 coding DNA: TGTGCCAGCAGCTTGACGGGTGCCCGAGTGGAGGGCTACACCTTC.

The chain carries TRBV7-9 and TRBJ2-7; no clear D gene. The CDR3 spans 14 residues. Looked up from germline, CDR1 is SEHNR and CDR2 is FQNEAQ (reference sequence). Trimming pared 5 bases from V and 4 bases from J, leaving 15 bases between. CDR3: CASSLIVGRYEQYF. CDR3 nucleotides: TGTGCCAGCAGCCTCATTGTGGGCCGGTACGAGCAGTACTTC.

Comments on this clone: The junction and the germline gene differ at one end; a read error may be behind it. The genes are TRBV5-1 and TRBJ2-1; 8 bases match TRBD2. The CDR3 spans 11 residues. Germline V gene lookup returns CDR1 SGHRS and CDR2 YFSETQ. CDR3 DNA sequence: TGCGCCAGCAGCATTAGCGGGGTCTGGCTCTTC. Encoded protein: CASSISGVWLF.

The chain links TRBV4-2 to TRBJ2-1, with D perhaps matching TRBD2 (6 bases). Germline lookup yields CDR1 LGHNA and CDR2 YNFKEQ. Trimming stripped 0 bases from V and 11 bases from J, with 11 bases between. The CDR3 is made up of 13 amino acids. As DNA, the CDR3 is TGTGCCAGCAGCCAAGATGGAGGGAGAAAGCAGTTCTTC. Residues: CASSQDGGRKQFF.

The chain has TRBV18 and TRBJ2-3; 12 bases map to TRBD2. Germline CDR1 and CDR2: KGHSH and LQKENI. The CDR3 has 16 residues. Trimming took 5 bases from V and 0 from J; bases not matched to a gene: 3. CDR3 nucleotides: TGTGCCAGCTCAGAACTAGCGGGAGGAAGCACAGATACGCAGTATTTT. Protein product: CASSELAGGSTDTQYF.